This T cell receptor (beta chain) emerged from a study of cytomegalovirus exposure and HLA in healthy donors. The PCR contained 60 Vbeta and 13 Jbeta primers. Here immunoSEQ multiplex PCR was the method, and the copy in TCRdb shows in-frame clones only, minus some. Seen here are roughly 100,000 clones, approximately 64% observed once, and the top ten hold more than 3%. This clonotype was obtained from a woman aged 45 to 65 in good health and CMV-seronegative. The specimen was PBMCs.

The CDR3 DNA is TGCGCCAGCAGGTCTAGAGGCGGAAGCACTGAAGCTTTCTTT. Protein: CASRSRGGSTEAFF. The chain recombines TRBV10-1 with TRBJ1-1; D remains unclear. Deletions cut 6 bases from V and 4 bases from J, with 15 bases between. CDR3 length: 14 residues. Germline assignment: CDR1 WNHNN and CDR2 SYGVQD (reference sequence).